This TCR beta chain was obtained from a study of T cells in Graves' hyperthyroidism and ophthalmopathy. Amplification of TCR beta CDR3 regions used RNA as the template. The TCR CDR3 was amplified in a first-round RT-PCR using the HTBI primer set. One entry per CDR3 protein results from TCRdb running MiXCR on the multiplex PCR reads. The data contain around 600,000 distinct CDR3 sequences, about 14% of them seen just once; the ten biggest clones take up about an eighth. There are many counts of this clonotype. The sequencing input was blood. The source of this sequence is a woman between 45 and 60 years old with Graves' ophthalmopathy.

In DNA form, the CDR3 reads TGTGCCAGCAGCTTAGGCTACAGGGGCACAGATACGCAGTATTTT. This codes for CASSLGYRGTDTQYF. This rearrangement joins TRBV11-2 to TRBJ2-3; tentative D call: TRBD1 (6 bases). Germline V CDR1 and CDR2: SGHAT, FQNNGV. Deletions cut 1 base from V and 1 base from J, with 9 bases between. CDR3 length equals 15 residues.